The clone carrying this TCR beta chain has ten or more counts. Antigen unknown. This sample is drawn from a study of cytotoxic CD8 clonotypes in ibrutinib-treated CLL. In the study overall: Once treatment had gone on for a median of around 13 months, range 6 to 36, response samples were drawn. General observations from the study: Baseline levels were approached again at progression, after clonality had risen at ibrutinib response.

A 1 in 200,000 to 1 in 1 million T cell depth was the sequencing target. Only in-frame clones appear in the TCRdb table, and some are missing; sequencing was by immunoSEQ multiplex PCR. Counted here are about 76,000 clones, around four fifths occurring once; the ten biggest clones make up roughly 35%. With 11 bases removed from V and 6 bases from J, the gap between germline ends came to 22 bases. CDR3 size: 15 residues. Germline-derived CDR1 and CDR2 are MDHEN and SYDVKM. Source: PBMCs, taken after 24 months of ibrutinib treatment. The clonotype was recovered from a human donor with chronic lymphocytic leukemia. The chain has TRBV28 and TRBJ2-2; a weak D match, TRBD2 (5 bases). CDR3 loop: CALEGSSGGSGELFF. CDR3 nucleotides: TGTGCCCTCGAGGGTAGTTCAGGTGGTTCCGGGGAGCTGTTTTTT.